This T cell receptor beta chain was found in a study of blood T cells in healthy people across ages. General study points: Long-lived donors had more naive CD4+ cells and higher diversity than aged donors.

A second PCR, run for about 7 to 12 cycles, used a sample-barcoded 5' primer plus a J-beta primer mix. TCRdb ran MiXCR on the 5' RACE reads and lists one entry per CDR3 protein. The table includes over a million distinct CDR3 sequences, 40% to 50% detected once. Trimming cost V 3 bases and J 0 bases, with 9 bases left between them. This CDR3 is built from 13 residues. Germline V gene data show CDR1 as DFQATT and CDR2 as SNEGSKA (reference sequence). This clonotype has more than one count but fewer than ten. The antigen is not known. Sequencing was carried out using blood. The sequence derives from a woman aged 60-75 years in good health. The chain links TRBV20-1 to TRBJ2-7, with a tentative D call TRBD2 (5 bases). The CDR3 is CSASGVSSYEQYF. The CDR3 DNA is TGCAGTGCTAGCGGGGTCTCCTCCTACGAGCAGTACTTC.